This T cell receptor beta chain was sequenced for a study of blood T cells in healthy people across ages. Sample-barcoded 5' priming and a J-beta primer mix drove a second PCR of roughly 7 to 11 cycles. A single record per CDR3 protein comes from TCRdb applying MiXCR to the 5' RACE reads. The sample includes about 780,000 distinct CDR3 sequences, around 45% of them seen just once. Study-wide points: Underestimates were what the diversity estimates from one million T cells were considered to be. Unsorted PBMC material precluded a definitive naive versus antigen-experienced comparison. When set beside aged donors, long-lived donors presented more naive CD4+ cells and higher diversity.

Notes on this clonotype: The antigen is undetermined.

The V gene end was trimmed by 4 bases and the J gene end by 10 bases; junction bases not matched to a gene: 16. This CDR3 is built from 16 residues. Germline V gives CDR1 SGHRS, CDR2 YFSETQ. Sequencing used blood. The chain couples TRBV5-1 to TRBJ2-1; 8 nucleotides align to TRBD2. The source is a man older than 75 in good health. Written as DNA, the CDR3 is TGCGCCAGCAGCAGAACTAGCGGACTAAGCTCCTACGAGCAGTTCTTC. This sequence encodes CASSRTSGLSSYEQFF.